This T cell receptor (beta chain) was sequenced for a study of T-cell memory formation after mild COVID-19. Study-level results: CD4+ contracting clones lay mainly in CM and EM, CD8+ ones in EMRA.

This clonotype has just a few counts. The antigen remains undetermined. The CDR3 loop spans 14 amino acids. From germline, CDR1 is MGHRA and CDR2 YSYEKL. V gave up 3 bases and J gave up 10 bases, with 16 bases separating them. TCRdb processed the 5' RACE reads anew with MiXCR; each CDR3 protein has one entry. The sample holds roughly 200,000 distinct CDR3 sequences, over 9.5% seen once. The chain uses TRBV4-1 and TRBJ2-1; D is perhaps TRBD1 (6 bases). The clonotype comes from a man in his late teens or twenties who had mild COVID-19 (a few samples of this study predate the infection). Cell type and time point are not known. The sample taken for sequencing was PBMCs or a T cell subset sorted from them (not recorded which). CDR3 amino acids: CASSHRGIGMEQFF. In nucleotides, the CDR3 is TGCGCCAGCAGCCACAGGGGAATCGGTATGGAGCAGTTCTTC.